This T cell receptor beta chain was recorded in a study of blood T cells in healthy people across ages. The second PCR ran about 6 to 12 cycles with a sample-barcoded 5' primer and J-beta primers. In TCRdb, the 5' RACE reads were re-called with MiXCR into one record per CDR3 protein. Of more than 800,000 distinct CDR3 sequences listed, around 30% are singletons. V trimming: 0 bases; J trimming: 0 bases; junction bases outside the gene matches: 12. Germline CDR1 LGHNA, CDR2 YSLEER. CDR3 length: 21 residues. This clonotype was detected many times. The chain joins TRBV4-3 to TRBJ2-1; 12 bases are a match to TRBD1. This TCR was sampled from a woman aged 80 or older in good health. The sequencing input was blood. The CDR3 here is CASSQDPWGTGGGGSYNEQFF. The CDR3 bases are TGCGCCAGCAGCCAAGATCCATGGGGGACAGGGGGCGGGGGCTCCTACAATGAGCAGTTCTTC.